The 8 T cell receptor beta chains given below trace back to one sample, sequenced in a study of blood T cell repertoires in COVID-19. Data came from immunoSEQ multiplex PCR; TCRdb stores just in-frame clones and leaves some out. The sample contains hundreds of thousands of clones, more than 70% of which appear only once. Sequencing used peripheral blood. These receptors came from a woman aged 50 to 60 with COVID-19, enrolled during active disease.

This clone was observed a single time. The V call is TRBV3-1 (or the pseudogene TRBV3-2), the J call TRBJ1-2; no definite D call. This CDR3 comprises 15 residues. V lost 2 bases to trimming and J lost 8 bases, with 18 bases between them. The germline V gene has CDR1 LGHDT and CDR2 YNNKEL (reference sequence). CDR3 sequence reads: CASSQNNNKFLGYTF. CDR3 nucleotide sequence: TGTGCCAGCAGCCAAAACAACAACAAGTTTTTAGGCTACACCTTC.

The chain joins TRBV6-1 to TRBJ2-7; 7 bases align to TRBD2. Germline V gene sequence: CDR1 MNHNS, CDR2 SASEGT. The CDR3 extends over 14 amino acids. The ends lost 3 bases at V and 4 bases at J; junction bases unmatched: 6. This CDR3 is CASSEVTGGYEQYF. CDR3 nucleotide sequence: TGTGCCAGCAGTGAGGTGACGGGGGGTTACGAGCAGTACTTC.

The chain recombines TRBV13 with TRBJ1-1, with D perhaps TRBD1 (6 bases). This CDR3 spans 20 amino acids. V was pared by 1 base and J by 4 bases, with 28 bases between. Germline CDR1 is PRHDT and CDR2 is FYEKMQ (reference sequence). This CDR3 is CASSLASPRTHPGGRTEAFF. The CDR3 DNA sequence: TGTGCCAGCAGCTTAGCCTCTCCGAGAACACACCCCGGGGGGCGCACTGAAGCTTTCTTT.

The gene calls are TRBV5-8 and TRBJ2-7, with TRBD1 matching over 7 bases. The V gene end was trimmed by 4 bases and the J gene end by 2 bases; junction bases not matched to a gene: 6. This CDR3 comprises 14 residues. Germline V CDR1 and CDR2: SGHTS, YDEGEE. The chain's CDR3 is CASSHGQDPYEQYF. CDR3 in DNA: TGTGCCAGCAGCCACGGACAGGATCCCTACGAGCAGTACTTC.

This chain joins TRBV19 and TRBJ1-1; the D is unclear. The CDR3 spans 12 residues. Trimming pared 8 bases from V and 1 base from J, leaving 8 bases between. The germline gives CDR1 LNHDA, CDR2 SQIVND (reference sequence). This CDR3 is CASGSGNTEAFF. The CDR3 DNA reads as TGTGCCAGTGGCTCAGGGAACACTGAAGCTTTCTTT.

The chain carries TRBV9 and TRBJ2-2, with D unresolved. In germline, CDR1 is SGDLS, CDR2 YYNGEE. The CDR3 contains 12 residues. V was pared by 3 bases and J by 2 bases, with 2 bases between. The CDR3 spells CASSANTGELFF. Here the CDR3 DNA reads TGTGCCAGCAGCGCAAACACCGGGGAGCTGTTTTTT.

This rearrangement joins TRBV11-2 to TRBJ1-4; TRBD1 matches 8 bases. V dropped 5 bases and J dropped 1; count of bases not matched to a gene: 3. This CDR3 contains 15 residues. Germline V CDR1 and CDR2: SGHAT, FQNNGV. Here the CDR3 reads CASSAGQGTNEKLFF. DNA for the CDR3: TGTGCCAGCAGCGCCGGACAGGGAACTAATGAAAAACTGTTTTTT.

The chain joins TRBV13 to TRBJ1-2, with a tentative D call TRBD1 (6 bases). CDR1 and CDR2 from the germline V gene are PRHDT and FYEKMQ (reference sequence). The CDR3 length is 15 residues. V lost 5 bases, J lost 1 base, and 14 bases lay in between. CDR3 protein: CASSPRGDLNYGYTF. Here the CDR3 DNA reads TGTGCCAGCAGCCCCAGGGGTGACCTTAACTATGGCTACACCTTC.